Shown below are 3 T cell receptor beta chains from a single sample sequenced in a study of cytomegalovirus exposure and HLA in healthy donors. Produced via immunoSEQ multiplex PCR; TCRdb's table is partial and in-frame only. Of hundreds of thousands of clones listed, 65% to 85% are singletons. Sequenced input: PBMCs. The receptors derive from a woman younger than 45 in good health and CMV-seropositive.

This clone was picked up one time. The CDR3 spells CASGPPSGANVLTF. DNA for the CDR3: TGTGCCTCCGGGCCACCCTCTGGGGCCAACGTCCTGACTTTC. V is TRBV30 and J is TRBJ2-6; D gene ambiguous. Looked up from germline, CDR1 is GTSNPN and CDR2 is SVGIG (reference sequence). The CDR3 has 14 residues. The ends were cut back, 7 bases at V and 0 bases at J, with 10 bases in the middle.

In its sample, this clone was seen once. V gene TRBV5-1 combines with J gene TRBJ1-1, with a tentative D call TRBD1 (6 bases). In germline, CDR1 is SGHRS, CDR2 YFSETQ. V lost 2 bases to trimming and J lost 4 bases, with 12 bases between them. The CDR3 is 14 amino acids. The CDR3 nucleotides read TGCGCCAGCAGCTTAGGGGGATTCGGCACTGAAGCTTTCTTT. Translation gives CASSLGGFGTEAFF.

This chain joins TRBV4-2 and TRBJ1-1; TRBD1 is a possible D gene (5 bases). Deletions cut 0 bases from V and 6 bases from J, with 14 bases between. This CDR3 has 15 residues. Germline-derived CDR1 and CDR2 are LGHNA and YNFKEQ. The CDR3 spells CASSQDQEGSAEAFF. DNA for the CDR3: TGTGCCAGCAGCCAAGATCAAGAGGGGTCGGCTGAAGCTTTCTTT.